The clone carrying this TCR beta chain was observed at least ten times. Antigen specificity is unknown. These data come from a study of CD8 T cells in ankylosing spondylitis. General study findings and limits: From matched ankylosing spondylitis synovial fluid, disease-linked clones were reportedly recovered at significantly enriched levels.

This CDR3 is 13 amino acids long. With V trimmed by 4 bases and J by 6 bases, 3 bases remained unmatched. In TCRdb, the 5' RACE reads were re-called with MiXCR into one record per CDR3 protein. Among 220,000 or so distinct CDR3 sequences, roughly a tenth were seen once, and the ten largest hold roughly 23%. The receptor was isolated from a male donor with ankylosing spondylitis or in good health (not recorded which). The sample taken for sequencing was blood, either unsorted or a sorted T cell fraction (not recorded which). The genes are TRBV12-3 or TRBV12-4 and TRBJ2-1; 7 bases fit TRBD2. CDR3 sequence reads: CASSWGGVNEQFF. DNA of the CDR3: TGTGCCAGCAGTTGGGGAGGGGTCAATGAGCAGTTCTTC.